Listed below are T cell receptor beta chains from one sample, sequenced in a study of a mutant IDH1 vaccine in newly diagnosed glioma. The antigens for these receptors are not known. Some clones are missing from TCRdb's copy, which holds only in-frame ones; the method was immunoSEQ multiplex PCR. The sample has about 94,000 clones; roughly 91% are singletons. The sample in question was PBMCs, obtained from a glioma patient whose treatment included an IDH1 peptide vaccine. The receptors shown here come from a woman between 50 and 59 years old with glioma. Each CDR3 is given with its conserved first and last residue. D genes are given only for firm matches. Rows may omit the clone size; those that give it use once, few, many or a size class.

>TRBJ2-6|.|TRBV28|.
TGTGCCAGCACCACCTCGGGCTCTGGGGCCAACGTCCTGACTTTC
CASTTSGSGANVLTF
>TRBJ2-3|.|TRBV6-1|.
TGTGCCAGCAGTTCCCGCGACCTGGATACGCAGTATTTT
CASSSRDLDTQYF
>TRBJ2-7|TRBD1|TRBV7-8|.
TGTGCCAGCAGCTTAGGGACAGGGTACGAGCAGTACTTC
CASSLGTGYEQYF
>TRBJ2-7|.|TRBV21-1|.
TGTGCCAGCAGCAAACTGGGGGAGGCCAACGAGCAGTACTTC
CASSKLGEANEQYF
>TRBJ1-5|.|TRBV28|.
TGTGCCAGCAGTCTCCTGGACAGCGGCAATCAGCCCCAGCATTTT
CASSLLDSGNQPQHF
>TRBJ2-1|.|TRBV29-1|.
TGCAGCGTTGAAGATTGGCAGGGGAACAATGAGCAGTTCTTC
CSVEDWQGNNEQFF
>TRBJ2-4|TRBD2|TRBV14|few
TGTGCCAGCAGCCAAACGGGAGGGGCTTTTGCCAAAAACATTCAGTACTTC
CASSQTGGAFAKNIQYF
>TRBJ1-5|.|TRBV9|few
TGTGCCAGCAGCCCCAGGGGTGGCAATCAGCCCCAGCATTTT
CASSPRGGNQPQHF
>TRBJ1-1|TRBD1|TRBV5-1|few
TGCGCCAGCAACACAGGGACAGGGGACACTGAAGCTTTCTTT
CASNTGTGDTEAFF
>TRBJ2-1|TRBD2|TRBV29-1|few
TGCAGCGTTGATAGGACTAGCGGTTACAATGAGCAGTTCTTC
CSVDRTSGYNEQFF
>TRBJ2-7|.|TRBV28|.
TGTGCCAGCAGTTTATGGGCGAATAGGGGGAGGTTCGAGCAGTACTTC
CASSLWANRGRFEQYF
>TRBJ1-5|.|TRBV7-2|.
TGTGCCAGCAGCTTCCAGATGAATCAGCCCCAGCATTTT
CASSFQMNQPQHF
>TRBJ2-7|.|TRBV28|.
TGTGCCAGCAGGGCCGGGACCGAGGGCTACGAGCAGTACTTC
CASRAGTEGYEQYF
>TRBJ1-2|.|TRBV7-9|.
TGTGCCAGCAGCTCGCACGCAGGGGAGGGTGGCTACACCTTC
CASSSHAGEGGYTF
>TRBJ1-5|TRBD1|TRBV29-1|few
TGCAGCGTTGGGACAGGGGAACGCAATCAGCCCCAGCATTTT
CSVGTGERNQPQHF
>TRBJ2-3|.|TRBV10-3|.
TGTGCCATCAGTGAGTCGGCAGTTAGCACAGATACGCAGTATTTT
CAISESAVSTDTQYF
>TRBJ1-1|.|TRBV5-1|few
TGCGCCAGCAGCTCCCGTTTGAGCGCTGAAGCTTTCTTT
CASSSRLSAEAFF
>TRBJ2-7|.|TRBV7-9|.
TGTGCCAGCAGCCAAACCGAGAGGGACGAGCAGTACTTC
CASSQTERDEQYF
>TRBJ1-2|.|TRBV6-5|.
TGTGCCAGCAGTGGTGCCAGCTATGGCTACACCTTC
CASSGASYGYTF